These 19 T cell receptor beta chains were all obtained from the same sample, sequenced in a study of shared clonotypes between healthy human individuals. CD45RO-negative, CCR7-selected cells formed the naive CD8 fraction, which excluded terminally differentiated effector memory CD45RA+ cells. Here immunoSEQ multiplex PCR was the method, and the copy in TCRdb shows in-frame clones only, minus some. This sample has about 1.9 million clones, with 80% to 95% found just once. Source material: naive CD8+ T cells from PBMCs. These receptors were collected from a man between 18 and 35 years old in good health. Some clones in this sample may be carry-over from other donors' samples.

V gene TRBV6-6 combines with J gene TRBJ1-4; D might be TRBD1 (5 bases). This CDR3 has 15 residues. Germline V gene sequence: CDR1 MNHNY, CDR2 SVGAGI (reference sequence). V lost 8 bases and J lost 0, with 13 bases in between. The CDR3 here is CASGRQRATNEKLFF. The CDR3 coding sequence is TGTGCCAGCGGGCGACAGAGAGCAACTAATGAAAAACTGTTTTTT.

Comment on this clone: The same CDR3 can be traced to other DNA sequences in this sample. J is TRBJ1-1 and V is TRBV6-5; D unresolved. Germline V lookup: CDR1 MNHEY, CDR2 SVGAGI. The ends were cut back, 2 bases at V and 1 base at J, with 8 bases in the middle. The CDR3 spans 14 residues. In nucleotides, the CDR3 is TGTGCCAGCAGTTACGCGGAGGGGAACACTGAAGCTTTCTTT. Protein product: CASSYAEGNTEAFF.

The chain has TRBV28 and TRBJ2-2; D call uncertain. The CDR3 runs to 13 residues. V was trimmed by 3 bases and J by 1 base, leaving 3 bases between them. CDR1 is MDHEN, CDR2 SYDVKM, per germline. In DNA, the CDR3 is TGTGCCAGCAGTTTCCAGAACACCGGGGAGCTGTTTTTT. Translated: CASSFQNTGELFF.

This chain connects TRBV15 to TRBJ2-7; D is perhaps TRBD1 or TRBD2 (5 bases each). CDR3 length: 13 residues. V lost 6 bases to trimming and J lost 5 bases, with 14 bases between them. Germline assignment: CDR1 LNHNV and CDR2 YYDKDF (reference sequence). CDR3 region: CATRAGRAHEQYF. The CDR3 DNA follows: TGTGCCACCAGGGCAGGGAGAGCCCACGAGCAGTACTTC.

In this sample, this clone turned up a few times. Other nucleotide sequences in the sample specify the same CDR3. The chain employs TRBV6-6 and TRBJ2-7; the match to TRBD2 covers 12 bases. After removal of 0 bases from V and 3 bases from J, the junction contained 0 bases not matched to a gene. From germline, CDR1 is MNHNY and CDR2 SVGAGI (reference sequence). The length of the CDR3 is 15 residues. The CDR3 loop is CASSYSTSGSYEQYF. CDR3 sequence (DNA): TGTGCCAGCAGTTACTCGACTAGCGGGAGCTACGAGCAGTACTTC.

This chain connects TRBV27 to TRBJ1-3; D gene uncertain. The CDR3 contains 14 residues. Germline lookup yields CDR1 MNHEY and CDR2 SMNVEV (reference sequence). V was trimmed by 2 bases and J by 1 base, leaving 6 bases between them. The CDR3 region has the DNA TGTGCCAGCAGTTTAGGGAAGTCTGGAAACACCATATATTTT. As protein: CASSLGKSGNTIYF.

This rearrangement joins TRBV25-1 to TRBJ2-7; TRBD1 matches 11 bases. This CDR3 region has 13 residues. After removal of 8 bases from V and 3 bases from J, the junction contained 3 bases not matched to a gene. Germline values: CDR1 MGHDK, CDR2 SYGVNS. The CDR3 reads CASGGQGGYEQYF. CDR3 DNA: TGTGCCAGCGGGGGACAGGGGGGCTACGAGCAGTACTTC.

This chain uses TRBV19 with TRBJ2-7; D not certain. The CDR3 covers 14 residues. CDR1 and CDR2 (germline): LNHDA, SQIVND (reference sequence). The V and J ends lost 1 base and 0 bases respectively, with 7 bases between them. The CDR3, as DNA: TGTGCCAGTAGTATAGGTTCGGACTCCTACGAGCAGTACTTC. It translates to CASSIGSDSYEQYF.

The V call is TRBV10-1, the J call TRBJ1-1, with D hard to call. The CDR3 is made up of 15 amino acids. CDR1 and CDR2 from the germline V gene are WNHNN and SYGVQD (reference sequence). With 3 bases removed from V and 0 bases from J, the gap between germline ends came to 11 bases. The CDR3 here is CASSEYRLVNTEAFF. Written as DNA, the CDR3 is TGCGCCAGCAGTGAATATCGACTGGTGAACACTGAAGCTTTCTTT.

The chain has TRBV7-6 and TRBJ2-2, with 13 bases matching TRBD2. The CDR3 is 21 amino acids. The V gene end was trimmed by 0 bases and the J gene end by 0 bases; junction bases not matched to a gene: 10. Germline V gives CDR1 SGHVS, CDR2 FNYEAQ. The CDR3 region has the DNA TGTGCCAGCAGCTTAGCGAGACTAGCGGGAGGCCCGGATTCGAACACCGGGGAGCTGTTTTTT. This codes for CASSLARLAGGPDSNTGELFF.

CDR3 bases: TGTGCCAGCAGCTTAGTTTTGGCCCCAAGCTCCTACAATGAGCAGTTCTTC. This sequence encodes CASSLVLAPSSYNEQFF. The genes are TRBV7-8 and TRBJ2-1, with no clear D. Trimming stripped 1 base from V and 0 bases from J, with 13 bases between. The germline gives CDR1 SGHVS, CDR2 FQNEAQ. CDR3 length: 17 amino acids.

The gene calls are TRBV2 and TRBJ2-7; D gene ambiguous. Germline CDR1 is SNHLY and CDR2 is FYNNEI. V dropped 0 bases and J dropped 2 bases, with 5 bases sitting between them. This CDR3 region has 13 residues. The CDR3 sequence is CASSEAPAYEQYF. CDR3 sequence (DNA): TGTGCCAGCAGTGAAGCCCCGGCCTACGAGCAGTACTTC. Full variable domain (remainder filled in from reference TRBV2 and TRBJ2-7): EPEVTQTPSHQVTQMGQEVILRCVPISNHLYFYWYRQILGQKVEFLVSFYNNEISEKSEIFDDQFSVERPDGSNFTLKIRSTKLEDSAMYFCASSEAPAYEQYFGPGTRLTVT.

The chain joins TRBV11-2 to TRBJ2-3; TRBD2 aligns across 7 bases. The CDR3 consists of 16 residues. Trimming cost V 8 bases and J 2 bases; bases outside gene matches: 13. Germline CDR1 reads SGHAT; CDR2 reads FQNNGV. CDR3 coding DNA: TGTGCCAGCGGCGAAGCGTCGACTAGCTTCACAGATACGCAGTATTTT. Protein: CASGEASTSFTDTQYF.

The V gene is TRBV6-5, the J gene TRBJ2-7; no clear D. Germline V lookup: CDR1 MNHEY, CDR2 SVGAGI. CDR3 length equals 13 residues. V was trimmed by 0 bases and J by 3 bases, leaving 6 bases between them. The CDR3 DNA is TGTGCCAGCAGTTACTCGTTACTCTACGAGCAGTACTTC. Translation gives CASSYSLLYEQYF.

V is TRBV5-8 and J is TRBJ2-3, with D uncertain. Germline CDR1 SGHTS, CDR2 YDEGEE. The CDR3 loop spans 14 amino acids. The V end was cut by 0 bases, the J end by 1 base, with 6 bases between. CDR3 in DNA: TGTGCCAGCAGCTTGGCCGGCGGCACAGATACGCAGTATTTT. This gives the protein CASSLAGGTDTQYF.

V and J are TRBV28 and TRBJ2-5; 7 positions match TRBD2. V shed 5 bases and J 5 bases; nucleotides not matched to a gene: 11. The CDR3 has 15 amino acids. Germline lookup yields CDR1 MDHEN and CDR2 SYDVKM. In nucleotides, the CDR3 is TGTGCCAGCAGTCTAACAGAAGAGGGAGGGGAGACCCAGTACTTC. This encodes CASSLTEEGGETQYF.

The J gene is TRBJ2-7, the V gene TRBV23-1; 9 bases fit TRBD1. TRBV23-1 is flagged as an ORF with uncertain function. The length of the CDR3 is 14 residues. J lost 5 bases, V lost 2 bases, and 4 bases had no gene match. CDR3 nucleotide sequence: TGCGCCAGCAGTCAAGGGACAGGGATCCACGAGCAGTACTTC. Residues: CASSQGTGIHEQYF.

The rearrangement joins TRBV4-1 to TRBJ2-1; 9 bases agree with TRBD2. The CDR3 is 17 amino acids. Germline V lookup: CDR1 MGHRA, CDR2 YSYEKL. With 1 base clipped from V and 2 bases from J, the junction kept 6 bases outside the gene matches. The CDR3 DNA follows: TGCGCCAGCAGCCAAGCCATGAAGCGGGGGGCCTACAATGAGCAGTTCTTC. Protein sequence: CASSQAMKRGAYNEQFF.

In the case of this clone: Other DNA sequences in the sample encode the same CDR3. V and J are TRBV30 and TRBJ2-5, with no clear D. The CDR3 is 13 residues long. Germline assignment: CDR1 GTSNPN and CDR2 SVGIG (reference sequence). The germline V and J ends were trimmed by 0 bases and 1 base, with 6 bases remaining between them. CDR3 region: CAWSVGLQETQYF. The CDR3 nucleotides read TGTGCCTGGAGTGTGGGCCTCCAAGAGACCCAGTACTTC.